The rows below give T cell receptor beta chains drawn from one sample of a study of blood T cell repertoires in COVID-19. The protocol was immunoSEQ multiplex PCR, while the TCRdb copy is restricted to in-frame clones and leaves out a portion. This sample yields tens of thousands of clones, of which about 75% are seen a single time; about 9% belongs to the top ten. Sequencing used peripheral blood. The receptors originated from a man in his 70s with active or convalescent COVID-19. Each CDR3 is given with its conserved first and last residue. The D gene is left open where the match is weak. Rows give clone size only sometimes, using once, few, many, or a class for an expanded clone.

NA,TRBJ2-3,NA,TRBV29-1,TGCAGCGTTCTGGTCGGGGGGCGGGCAGATACGCAGTATTTT,CSVLVGGRADTQYF
NA,TRBJ2-2,NA,TRBV9,TGTGCCAGCAGCATCAGGACAGCCACCGGGGAGCTGTTTTTT,CASSIRTATGELFF
NA,TRBJ2-7,TRBD1,TRBV5-1,TGCGCCAGCAGCGCCGGACAGGAGCTGGGCGAGCAGTACTTC,CASSAGQELGEQYF
NA,TRBJ1-1,NA,TRBV20-1,TGCAGTGCTAGTAAGGGGGGAGGGAGCACTGAAGCTTTCTTT,CSASKGGGSTEAFF
NA,TRBJ2-1,TRBD2,TRBV2,TGTGCCAGCAGTTGGGGGACTAGCGGGGGTAACAATGAGCAGTTCTTC,CASSWGTSGGNNEQFF
NA,TRBJ1-2,NA,TRBV5-4,TGTGCCAGCAGCTTCGAAACGGACTCCCGCGATGGCTACACCTTC,CASSFETDSRDGYTF
few,TRBJ1-2,TRBD1,TRBV5-4,TGTGCCAGCAGACTTACAGGGGGCGCCGATGGCTACACCTTC,CASRLTGGADGYTF
NA,TRBJ1-6,TRBD1,TRBV7-9,TGTGCCAGCAGCTTAGCGACAGGGAGTTCACCCCTCCACTTT,CASSLATGSSPLHF
few,TRBJ1-6,NA,TRBV25-1,TGTGCCAGCAGTGGCCAGTTTCGTGCACCCCTCCACTTT,CASSGQFRAPLHF
NA,TRBJ2-1,NA,TRBV15,TGTGCCACCGGAACCGGGCCCCCGGGGAATGAGCAGTTCTTC,CATGTGPPGNEQFF
NA,TRBJ2-3,NA,TRBV28,TGTGCCAGCAGTTTATGGCGAGGCACAGATACGCAGTATTTT,CASSLWRGTDTQYF
NA,TRBJ2-7,NA,TRBV5-5,TGTGCCAGCAGCTTGGGTCGAGGGTCCGAGCAGTACTTC,CASSLGRGSEQYF
NA,TRBJ1-6,TRBD1,TRBV11-2,TGTGCCAGCAGCGGACAGGGGGCGGGGTCACCCCTCCACTTT,CASSGQGAGSPLHF
NA,TRBJ2-3,NA,TRBV11-3,TGTGCCAGCAGCTTAGGTTCTAGCATGGCAGATACGCAGTATTTT,CASSLGSSMADTQYF
few,TRBJ2-5,TRBD2,TRBV30,TGTGCCTGGCAATCTAGCGGGGGAGAGACCCAGTACTTC,CAWQSSGGETQYF
NA,TRBJ1-2,TRBD1,TRBV2,TGTGCCAGCAGTGAAGAGGGACAGGGCCGGTTTGGCTACACCTTC,CASSEEGQGRFGYTF
NA,TRBJ1-1,NA,TRBV19,TGTGCCAGTACCGGGTATACGAACACTGAAGCTTTCTTT,CASTGYTNTEAFF
NA,TRBJ1-5,NA,TRBV5-6,TGTGCCAGCAGCTTCATGGGAAGAGGAGGGAATCAGCCCCAGCATTTT,CASSFMGRGGNQPQHF
NA,TRBJ1-2,NA,TRBV4-1,TGCGCCAGCAGCCAATATGGGTCAGGGGTAAAAGGTGGCTACACCTTC,CASSQYGSGVKGGYTF
NA,TRBJ2-5,TRBD2,TRBV11-3,TGTGCCAGCAGCCCCCAGGAGCGGGGGGGCCAAGAGACCCAGTACTTC,CASSPQERGGQETQYF
few,TRBJ2-2,TRBD1,TRBV5-1,TGCGCCAGCAGCCCCGGGACAGAAGGCACCGGGGAGCTGTTTTTT,CASSPGTEGTGELFF
few,TRBJ2-1,NA,TRBV24-1,TGTGCCACCAGTGAGCGACAGGTCAATTCACTGGTCGATGAGCAGTTCTTC,CATSERQVNSLVDEQFF
NA,TRBJ1-6,NA,TRBV9,TGTGCCAGCAGCGTAGCGAGTAGCTCCTATAATTCACCCCTCCACTTT,CASSVASSSYNSPLHF
NA,TRBJ1-2,NA,TRBV7-3,TGTGCCAGCAGCCCCTCCGGGGGTGGTGGCTACACCTTC,CASSPSGGGGYTF